This T cell receptor (beta chain) was recorded in a study of blood T cells in healthy people across ages. Study-level results: Older age coincided with a roughly linear decline in TCR beta diversity per million T cells.

Alongside a J-beta primer mix, a sample-barcoded 5' primer served in a second PCR lasting roughly 7 to 12 cycles. TCRdb re-analysed the 5' RACE reads in MiXCR, keeping a single row per CDR3 protein. The data contain about 720,000 distinct CDR3 sequences, 22% of them singletons. PBMCs numbering at least 7 million were isolated per sample. Trimming cost V 4 bases and J 2 bases, with 11 bases left between them. This CDR3 is built from 14 residues. Germline V gene lookup returns CDR1 MNHNS and CDR2 SASEGT. On this clonotype: Its specificity is unknown.

The sample comprised blood. The V and J genes are TRBV6-1 and TRBJ1-1, with D perhaps matching TRBD1 (5 bases). The TCR comes from a man between 65 and 85 years old in good health. The CDR3 nucleotides read TGTGCCAGCAGTGTGTCAGGGACCAACACTGAAGCTTTCTTT. Translating gives CASSVSGTNTEAFF.